Listed below are T cell receptor beta chains from one sample, sequenced in a study of T cell repertoires in cytomegalovirus infection. TCRdb called the reads again in MiXCR, with one record for every CDR3 protein. This sample yields approximately 990,000 distinct CDR3 sequences, of which about 33% are seen a single time; around 15% belongs to the top ten. Antigens of these TCRs are unknown. Sequenced here: cultured CD8+ T cells from PBMCs, sampled from culture after CMV antigen stimulation. The receptor source for this set is a human donor in good health (CMV status not recorded). Some clones in this sample may be carry-over from other donors' samples. CDR3s include the opening cysteine and the closing phenylalanine or tryptophan. D genes are given only for firm matches. Clone size is not always given. Where it is, it says once, few, many or a class for expanded clones.

J,D,size,V,DNA,CDR3
TRBJ2-5,TRBD1,NA,TRBV5-1,TGCGCCAGCAGCCTTTGGACAGGTCAAGAGACCCAGTACTTC,CASSLWTGQETQYF
TRBJ2-7,NA,NA,TRBV10-3,TGTGCCATCAAAACAGGGAAATACGAGCAGTACTTC,CAIKTGKYEQYF
TRBJ2-1,TRBD1,many,TRBV14,TGTGCCAGCAGCCACCCCGGACAGGGATCCTACAATGAGCAGTTCTTC,CASSHPGQGSYNEQFF
TRBJ2-5,NA,few,TRBV20-1,TGCAGTGCTAGAGGGGGCGATCTCTACGGGGGTCGGAAGACCCAGTACTTC,CSARGGDLYGGRKTQYF
TRBJ1-2,NA,NA,TRBV6-2/TRBV6-3,TGTGCCAGCAGTTACTCGTTTTTTGACGGCTACACCTTC,CASSYSFFDGYTF
TRBJ2-7,TRBD2,NA,TRBV12-3/TRBV12-4,TGTGCCAGCAGAAACCCGACTAGCGGGGACAACTACGAGCAGTACTTC,CASRNPTSGDNYEQYF
TRBJ2-3,NA,NA,TRBV15,TGTGCCACCAGCATCCGAGCCCTCACAGATACGCAGTATTTT,CATSIRALTDTQYF
TRBJ1-6,NA,NA,TRBV7-9,TGTGCCAGCAGCTTAAATATCCCAGGGTCCTATAATTCACCCCTCCACTTT,CASSLNIPGSYNSPLHF
TRBJ2-3,NA,NA,TRBV7-9,TGTGCCAGCAGCTTAGTTCGCGGGGTTGGCACAGATACGCAGTATTTT,CASSLVRGVGTDTQYF
TRBJ1-4,TRBD1,once,TRBV7-8,TGTGCCAGCAGCTTAAGCCCGACAGGGGGGGAAGAAAAACTGTTTTTT,CASSLSPTGGEEKLFF
TRBJ2-1,NA,NA,TRBV5-4,TGTGCCAGCCGCCCGGTAGGGGATGAGCAGTTCTTC,CASRPVGDEQFF
TRBJ1-4,NA,many,TRBV6-1,TGTGCCAGCCAATCGCTGGCCGGGCCCACACGAGAAAAACTGTTTTTT,CASQSLAGPTREKLFF
TRBJ2-7,NA,NA,TRBV3-1,TGTGCCAGCAGCCACCGCGGCAACGAGCAGTACTTC,CASSHRGNEQYF
TRBJ2-5,NA,once,TRBV28,TGTGCCAGCAGTCCCCGACTTAAGCAAGAGACCCAGTACTTC,CASSPRLKQETQYF
TRBJ1-5,TRBD1,NA,TRBV10-3,TGTGCCATCACCCGCAGCCGGGACAGGAGCAATCAGCCCCAGCATTTT,CAITRSRDRSNQPQHF
TRBJ2-5,NA,NA,TRBV25-1,TGTGCCAGCAGTGAATATCGGACCAAAGAGACCCAGTACTTC,CASSEYRTKETQYF
TRBJ2-7,TRBD2,few,TRBV7-6,TGTGCCAGCAGCATTAGCGGGGGGGTCGTCGAGCAGTACTTC,CASSISGGVVEQYF
TRBJ2-6,TRBD1,NA,TRBV7-6,TGTGCCAGGAGCTTAGAACCCGGACAGGGTCTCTCTGGGGCCAACGTCCTGACTTTC,CARSLEPGQGLSGANVLTF
TRBJ2-7,TRBD2,few,TRBV6-5,TGTGCCAGCAGTTTCGGGACTACCAGCTCCTACGAGCAGTACTTC,CASSFGTTSSYEQYF
TRBJ1-2,NA,few,TRBV13,TGTGCCAGCAGCCAAGGGCTGAAGGCCCAGCCTAACTATGGCTACACCTTC,CASSQGLKAQPNYGYTF
TRBJ2-5,NA,NA,TRBV28,TGTGCCAGCAGCAGTACCGGGACGGCCCGAAAAACCCAGTGCTTC,CASSSTGTARKTQCF
TRBJ2-1,TRBD2,many,TRBV7-6,TGTGCCAGCAGCTTAGGGACTAGCGGGGCCCGAAACAATGAGCAGTTCTTC,CASSLGTSGARNNEQFF
TRBJ2-1,TRBD2,NA,TRBV29-1,TGCAGCGTGACGCGGGGGGGCTACAATGAGCAGTTCTTC,CSVTRGGYNEQFF
TRBJ2-1,TRBD1,few,TRBV19,TGTGCCAGTAGTGCCGGACAGGGGTACTCCTACAATGAGCAGTTCTTC,CASSAGQGYSYNEQFF
TRBJ1-1,NA,NA,TRBV7-2,TGTGCCAGCAGCTGGAGGTGGGGTGACGGTGAAGCTTTCTTT,CASSWRWGDGEAFF
TRBJ2-1,NA,few,TRBV14,TGTGCCAGCAGCCAAGGGGCAGGGGATGGTGAGCAGTTCTTC,CASSQGAGDGEQFF
TRBJ1-5,NA,few,TRBV6-2/TRBV6-3,TGTGCCAGCAGTTACTCTGGCGGCAGACTAAATCAGCCCCAGCATTTT,CASSYSGGRLNQPQHF
TRBJ2-2,NA,NA,TRBV6-2/TRBV6-3,TGTGCCAGCAGTTACCGTGGGGCTCTAAACACCGGGGAGCTGTTTTTT,CASSYRGALNTGELFF
TRBJ1-2,NA,few,TRBV27,TGTGCCAGCAACGACGGGCAGTATGGCTACACCTTC,CASNDGQYGYTF
TRBJ2-7,NA,many,TRBV6-1,TGTGCCAGCAGTGAATACGGGAATCTGTCCTACGAGCAGTACTTC,CASSEYGNLSYEQYF
TRBJ2-1,TRBD2,NA,TRBV19,TGTGCCAGTAGTATAGGGCCCTTACTAGCGGGGGATGCTGGCTCCTACAATGAGCAGTTCTTC,CASSIGPLLAGDAGSYNEQFF
TRBJ2-2,NA,NA,TRBV5-1,TGCGCCAGCTACGCGAACACCGGGGAGCTGTTTTTT,CASYANTGELFF
TRBJ1-2,NA,NA,TRBV6-5,TGTGCCAGCAGTTACACCGCTGGGGGGGAAAGCTATGGCTACACCTTC,CASSYTAGGESYGYTF
TRBJ1-1,NA,few,TRBV6-2/TRBV6-3,TGTGCCAGCAGAAGCCCAGTTCCCCAGGGGCCGGGGGACACTGAAGCTTTCTTT,CASRSPVPQGPGDTEAFF
TRBJ1-2,NA,NA,TRBV13,TGTGCCAGCAGCCCCGGACAGAAACCAAGCTATGACTATGGCTACACCTTC,CASSPGQKPSYDYGYTF
TRBJ1-1,NA,few,TRBV6-6,TGTGCCAGCAGTTATCGGGCTGGGGCTGAAGCTTTCTTT,CASSYRAGAEAFF
TRBJ2-3,NA,few,TRBV7-6,TGTGCCGCCCGGAGAGGTGATACGCAGTATTTT,CAARRGDTQYF
TRBJ1-1,NA,NA,TRBV7-9,TGTGCCAGCAGCTCGGGAGAATTTCAGGGGTTGAACACTGAAGCTTTCTTT,CASSSGEFQGLNTEAFF
TRBJ2-5,NA,NA,TRBV7-6,TGTGCCAGCAGCGGGACCGGGACCCCCCAAGAGACCCAGTACTTC,CASSGTGTPQETQYF
TRBJ2-1,TRBD1,NA,TRBV7-9,TGTGCCATCCTGGACAGGGGCGAGCAGTTCTTC,CAILDRGEQFF
TRBJ1-2,TRBD1,NA,TRBV5-6,TGTGCCAGCAGCGGAGGGTGGCGGGGACAGGGTCGCGGCTACACCTTC,CASSGGWRGQGRGYTF
TRBJ2-3,TRBD2,NA,TRBV7-6,TGTGCCAGCAGCTTACCAATTAGCGGGGGGGATAGAGATACGCAGTATTTT,CASSLPISGGDRDTQYF
TRBJ2-7,TRBD2,NA,TRBV10-2,TGCGCCAGCCGGGAGGGACGGGGTTCCCGGAACGAGCAGTACTTC,CASREGRGSRNEQYF
TRBJ2-5,TRBD1,few,TRBV10-2,TGCGCCAGCAGGGACAGGAGAGAGACCCAGTACTTC,CASRDRRETQYF
TRBJ2-2,NA,NA,TRBV11-2,TGTGCCAGCACTGGTGGGACACTAAACACCGGGGAGCTGTTTTTT,CASTGGTLNTGELFF
TRBJ2-1,TRBD1,NA,TRBV7-8,TGTGCCAGCAGCTTTTACACAGGGGCTGAGCAGTTCTTC,CASSFYTGAEQFF
TRBJ2-7,NA,many,TRBV7-9,TGTGCCAGCAGCCCACGGACAGACTACGAGCAGTACTTC,CASSPRTDYEQYF
TRBJ1-1,NA,NA,TRBV7-8,TGTGCCAGCAGCCGCCTGGAGTGGAACACTGAAGCTTTCTTT,CASSRLEWNTEAFF
TRBJ2-5,TRBD1,NA,TRBV19,TGTGCCAGTATCTCGGCCGGGACAGGGGGCGAACAGACCCAGTACTTC,CASISAGTGGEQTQYF
TRBJ2-2,TRBD2,many,TRBV7-6,TGTGCCAGCAGCCCGCTGGTAGCGGGGGGGCGGAATACCGGGGAGCTGTTTTTT,CASSPLVAGGRNTGELFF
TRBJ1-1,NA,NA,TRBV20-1,TGCAGTGCTAGACCGACGAAAGGGGGGATGAACACTGAAGCTTTCTTT,CSARPTKGGMNTEAFF
TRBJ2-7,TRBD1,many,TRBV6-1,TGTGCCAGCAGTGAATACGAGGGACAGGGATTATACGAGCAGTACTTC,CASSEYEGQGLYEQYF
TRBJ2-2,NA,few,TRBV4-1,TGCGCCAGCAGCCGACTGGGGGGTACCGGGGAGCTGTTTTTT,CASSRLGGTGELFF
TRBJ1-1,NA,many,TRBV2,TGTGCCAGCAGTGAACATCTGGGGCCGAACACTGAAGCTTTCTTT,CASSEHLGPNTEAFF
TRBJ1-5,NA,few,TRBV12-3/TRBV12-4,TGTGCCAGCAGTTTCAAAAGCAATCAGCCCCAGCATTTT,CASSFKSNQPQHF
TRBJ1-2,NA,NA,TRBV19,TGTGCCAGTAGTATAGTGGCCTCCGCACTCGGTCTTGGCTACACCTTC,CASSIVASALGLGYTF
TRBJ2-2,NA,few,TRBV4-1,TGCGCCAGCAGCCAAGAGGGGGGGAACACCGGGGAGCTGTTTTTT,CASSQEGGNTGELFF